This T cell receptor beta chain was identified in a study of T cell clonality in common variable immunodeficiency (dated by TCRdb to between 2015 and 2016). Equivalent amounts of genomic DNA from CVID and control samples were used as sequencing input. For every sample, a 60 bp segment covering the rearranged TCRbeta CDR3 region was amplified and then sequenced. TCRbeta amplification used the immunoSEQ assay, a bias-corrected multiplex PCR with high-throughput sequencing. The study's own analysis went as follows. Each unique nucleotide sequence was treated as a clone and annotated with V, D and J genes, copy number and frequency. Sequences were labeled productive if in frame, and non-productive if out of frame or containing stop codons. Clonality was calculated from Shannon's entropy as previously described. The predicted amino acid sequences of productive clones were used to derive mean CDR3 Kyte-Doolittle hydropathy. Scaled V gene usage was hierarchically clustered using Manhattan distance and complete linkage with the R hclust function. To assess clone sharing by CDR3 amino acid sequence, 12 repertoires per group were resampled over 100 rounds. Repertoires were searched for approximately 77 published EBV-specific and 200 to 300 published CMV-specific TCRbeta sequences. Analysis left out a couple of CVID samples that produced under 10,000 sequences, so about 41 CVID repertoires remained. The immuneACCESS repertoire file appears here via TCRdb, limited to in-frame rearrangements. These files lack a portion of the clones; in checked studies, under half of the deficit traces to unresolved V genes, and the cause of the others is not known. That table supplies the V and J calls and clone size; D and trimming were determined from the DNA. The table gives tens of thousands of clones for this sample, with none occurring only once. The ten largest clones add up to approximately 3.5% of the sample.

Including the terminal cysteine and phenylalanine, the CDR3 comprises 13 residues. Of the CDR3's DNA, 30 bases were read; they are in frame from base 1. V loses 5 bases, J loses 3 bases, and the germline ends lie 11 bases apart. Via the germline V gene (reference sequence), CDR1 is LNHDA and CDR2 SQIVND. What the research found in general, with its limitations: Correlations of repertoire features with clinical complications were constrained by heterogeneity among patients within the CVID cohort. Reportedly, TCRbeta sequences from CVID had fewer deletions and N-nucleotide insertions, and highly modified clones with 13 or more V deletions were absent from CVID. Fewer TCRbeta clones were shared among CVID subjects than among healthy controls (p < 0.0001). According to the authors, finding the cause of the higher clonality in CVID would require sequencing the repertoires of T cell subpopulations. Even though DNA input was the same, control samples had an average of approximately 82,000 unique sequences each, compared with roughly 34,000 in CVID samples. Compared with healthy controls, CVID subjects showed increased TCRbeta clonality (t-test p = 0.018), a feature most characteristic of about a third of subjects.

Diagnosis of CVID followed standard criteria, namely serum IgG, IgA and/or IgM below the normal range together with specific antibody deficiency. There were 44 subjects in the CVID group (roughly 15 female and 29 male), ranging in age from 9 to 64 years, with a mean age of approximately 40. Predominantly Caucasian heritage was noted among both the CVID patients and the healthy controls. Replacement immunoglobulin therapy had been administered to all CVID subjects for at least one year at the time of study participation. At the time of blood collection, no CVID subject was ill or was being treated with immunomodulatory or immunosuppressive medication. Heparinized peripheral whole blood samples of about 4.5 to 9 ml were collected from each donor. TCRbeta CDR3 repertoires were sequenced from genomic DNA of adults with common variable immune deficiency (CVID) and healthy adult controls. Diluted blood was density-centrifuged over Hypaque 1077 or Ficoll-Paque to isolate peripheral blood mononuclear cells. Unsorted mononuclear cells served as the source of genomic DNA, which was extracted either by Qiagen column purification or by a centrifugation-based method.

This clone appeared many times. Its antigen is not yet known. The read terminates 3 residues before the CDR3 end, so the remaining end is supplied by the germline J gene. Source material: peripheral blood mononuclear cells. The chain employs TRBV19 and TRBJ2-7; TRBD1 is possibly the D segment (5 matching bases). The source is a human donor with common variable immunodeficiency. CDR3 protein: CASSVRGYYEQYF. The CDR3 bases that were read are TGTGCCAGTAGTGTAAGGGGCTACTACGAG.